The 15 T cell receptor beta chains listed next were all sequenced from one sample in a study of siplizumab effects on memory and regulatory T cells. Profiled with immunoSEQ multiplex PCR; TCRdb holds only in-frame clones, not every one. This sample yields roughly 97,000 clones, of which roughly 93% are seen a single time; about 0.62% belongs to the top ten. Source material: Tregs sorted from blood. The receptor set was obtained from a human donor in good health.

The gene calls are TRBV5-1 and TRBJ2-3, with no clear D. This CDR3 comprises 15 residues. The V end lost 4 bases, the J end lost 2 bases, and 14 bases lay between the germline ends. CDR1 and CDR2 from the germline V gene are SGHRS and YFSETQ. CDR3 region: CASSPLAEFTDTQYF. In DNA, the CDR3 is TGCGCCAGCAGCCCGTTGGCGGAGTTCACAGATACGCAGTATTTT.

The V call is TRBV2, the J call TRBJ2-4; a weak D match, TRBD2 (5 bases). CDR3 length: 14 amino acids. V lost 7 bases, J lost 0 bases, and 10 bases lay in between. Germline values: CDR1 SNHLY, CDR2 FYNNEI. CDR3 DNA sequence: TGTGCCAGCACGGCCGGACTAGCCAAAAACATTCAGTACTTC. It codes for CASTAGLAKNIQYF.

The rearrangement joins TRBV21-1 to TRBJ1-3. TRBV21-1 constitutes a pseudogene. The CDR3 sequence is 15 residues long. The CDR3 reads CASSNGPNGPQPLYF. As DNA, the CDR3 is TGTGCCAGCAGCAACGGGCCTAACGGACCGCAACCGTTGTATTTT.

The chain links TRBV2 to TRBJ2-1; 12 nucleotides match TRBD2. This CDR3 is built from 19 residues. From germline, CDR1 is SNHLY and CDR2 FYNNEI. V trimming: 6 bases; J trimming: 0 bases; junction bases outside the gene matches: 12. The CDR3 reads CASRNTGTSGLSSYNEQFF. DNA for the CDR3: TGTGCCAGCAGAAACACCGGGACTAGCGGGCTTAGCTCCTACAATGAGCAGTTCTTC.

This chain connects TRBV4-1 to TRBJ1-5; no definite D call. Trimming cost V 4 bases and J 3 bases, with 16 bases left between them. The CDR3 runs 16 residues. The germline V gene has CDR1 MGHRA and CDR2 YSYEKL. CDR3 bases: TGCGCCAGCAGCCCCCGGCGAGACGGGAACAATCAGCCCCAGCATTTT. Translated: CASSPRRDGNNQPQHF.

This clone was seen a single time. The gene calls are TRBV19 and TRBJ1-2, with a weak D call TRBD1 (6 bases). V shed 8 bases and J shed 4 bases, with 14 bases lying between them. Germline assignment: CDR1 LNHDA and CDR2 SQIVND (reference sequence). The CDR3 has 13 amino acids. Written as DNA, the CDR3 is TGTGCCAGTTTTCCCGGGACACCCTATGGCTACACCTTC. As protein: CASFPGTPYGYTF.

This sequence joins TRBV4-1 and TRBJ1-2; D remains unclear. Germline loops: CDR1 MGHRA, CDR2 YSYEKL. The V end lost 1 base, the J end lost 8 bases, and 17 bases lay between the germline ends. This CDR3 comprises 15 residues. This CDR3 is CASSQGQETRRGYTF. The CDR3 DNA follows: TGCGCCAGCAGCCAAGGTCAGGAAACTCGTCGGGGCTACACCTTC.

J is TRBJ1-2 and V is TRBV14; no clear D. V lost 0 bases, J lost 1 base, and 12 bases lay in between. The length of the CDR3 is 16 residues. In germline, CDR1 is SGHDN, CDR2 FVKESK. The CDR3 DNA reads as TGTGCCAGCAGCCAAGATGGAGAGATTAGTAACTATGGCTACACCTTC. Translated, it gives CASSQDGEISNYGYTF.

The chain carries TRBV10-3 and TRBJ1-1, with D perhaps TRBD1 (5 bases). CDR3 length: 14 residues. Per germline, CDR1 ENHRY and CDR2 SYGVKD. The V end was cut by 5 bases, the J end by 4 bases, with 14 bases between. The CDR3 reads CAISTQGMSTEAFF. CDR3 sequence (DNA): TGTGCCATCAGTACCCAGGGAATGAGCACTGAAGCTTTCTTT.

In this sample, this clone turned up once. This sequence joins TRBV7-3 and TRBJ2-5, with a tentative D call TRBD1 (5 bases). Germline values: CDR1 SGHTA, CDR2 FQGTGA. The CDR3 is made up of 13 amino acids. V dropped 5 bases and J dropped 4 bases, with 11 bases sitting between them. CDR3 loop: CASSTQGRETQYF. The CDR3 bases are TGTGCCAGCAGCACGCAGGGTAGAGAGACCCAGTACTTC.

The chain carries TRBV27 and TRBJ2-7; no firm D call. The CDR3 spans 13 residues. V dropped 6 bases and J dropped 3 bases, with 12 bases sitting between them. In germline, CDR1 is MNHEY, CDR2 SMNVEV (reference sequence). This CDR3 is CASRLTYNYEQYF. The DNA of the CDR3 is TGTGCCAGCAGACTCACTTACAACTACGAGCAGTACTTC.

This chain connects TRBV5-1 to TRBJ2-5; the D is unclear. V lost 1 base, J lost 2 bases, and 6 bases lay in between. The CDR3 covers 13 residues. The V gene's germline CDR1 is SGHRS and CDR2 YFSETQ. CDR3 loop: CASSLPGQETQYF. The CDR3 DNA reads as TGCGCCAGCAGCTTGCCCGGACAAGAGACCCAGTACTTC. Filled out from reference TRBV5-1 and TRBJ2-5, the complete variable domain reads KAGVTQTPRYLIKTRGQQVTLSCSPISGHRSVSWYQQTPGQGLQFLFEYFSETQRNKGNFPGRFSGRQFSNSRSEMNVSTLELGDSALYLCASSLPGQETQYFGPGTRLLVL.

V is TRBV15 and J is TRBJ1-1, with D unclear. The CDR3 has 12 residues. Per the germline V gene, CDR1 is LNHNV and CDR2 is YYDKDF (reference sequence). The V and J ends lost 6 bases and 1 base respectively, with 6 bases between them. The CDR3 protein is CATSIANTEAFF. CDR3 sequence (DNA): TGTGCCACCAGTATAGCGAACACTGAAGCTTTCTTT.

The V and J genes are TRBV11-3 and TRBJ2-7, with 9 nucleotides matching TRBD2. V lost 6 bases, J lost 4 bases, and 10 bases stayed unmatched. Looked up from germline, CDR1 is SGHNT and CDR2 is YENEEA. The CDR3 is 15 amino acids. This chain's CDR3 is CASSWGTSSLYEQYF. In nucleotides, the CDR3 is TGTGCCAGCAGTTGGGGGACTAGCTCCCTTTACGAGCAGTACTTC.

CDR3 DNA sequence: TGTGCCAGCAGCGGCCGGTTAGCAAACACTGAAGCTTTCTTT. It is translated as CASSGRLANTEAFF. This chain connects TRBV27 to TRBJ1-1, with D unresolved. The CDR3 consists of 14 residues. Germline CDR1 and CDR2: MNHEY and SMNVEV (reference sequence). Trimming took 6 bases from V and 2 from J, leaving 13 bases between them.